These 18 T cell receptor beta chains share one sample of origin, sequenced in a study of T cells in Graves' hyperthyroidism and ophthalmopathy (dated by TCRdb to 2018 to 2020). The library relied on multiplex PCR. Sequencer: Illumina HiSeq 2000. The TCR beta CDR3 regions were amplified from the RNA transcripts. The TCR CDR3 was subjected to a first round of RT-PCR using the HTBI primer set and the Qiagen OneStep RT-PCR kit. The public reads were run again by TCRdb, first through fastp at Q25 and then through MiXCR, and only productive beta chains were kept. Rows matching on CDR3 protein sequence are summarized as one entry with the most common DNA and genes. The table for this sample lists around 290,000 distinct CDR3 sequences; roughly 13% of them were counted only once. The leading ten clones occupy approximately 7.9% of the sample. Sequencing was done on a sample of blood. The receptor set was obtained from a woman between 40 and 55 years old with Graves' hyperthyroidism.

Ten or more counts support this clonotype. The genes are TRBV7-6 and TRBJ1-1; D remains unclear. Trimming removed 8 bases at V and 4 bases at J, with 14 bases between. Germline lookup yields CDR1 SGHVS and CDR2 FNYEAQ. The CDR3 has 13 residues. In DNA form, the CDR3 reads TGTGCCAGCTCCCGGGAGGTACTCACTGAAGCTTTCTTT. Translated: CASSREVLTEAFF.

The chain is built from TRBV20-1 and TRBJ2-7, with D maybe TRBD1 (7 bases). The germline CDR1 and CDR2 sequences are DFQATT and SNEGSKA (reference sequence). V shed 3 bases and J shed 2 bases, with 26 bases lying between them. This CDR3 is 18 amino acids long. Here the CDR3 DNA reads TGCAGTGCTAGCCATGGAGGGGGCCTTGGACCAACACCCTACGAGCAGTACTTC. Translation gives CSASHGGGLGPTPYEQYF.

This clonotype was detected many times. The rearrangement links TRBV7-9 to TRBJ2-5; a possible D gene is TRBD2 (6 bases). The CDR3 has 16 residues. CDR1 SEHNR and CDR2 FQNEAQ come from the germline V gene (reference sequence). Deletions cut 5 bases from V and 1 base from J, with 17 bases between. CDR3: CASSPPVGRVQETQYF. DNA of the CDR3: TGTGCCAGCAGCCCCCCTGTCGGGAGAGTCCAAGAGACCCAGTACTTC.

This clonotype was counted at least ten times. The chain carries TRBV27 and TRBJ1-4; D gene unclear. The CDR3 is made up of 15 amino acids. Trimming took off 5 bases at V and 2 bases at J, with 12 bases between the two ends. CDR1 and CDR2 (germline): MNHEY, SMNVEV (reference sequence). CDR3 residues: CASSPLPGTNEKLFF. CDR3 in DNA: TGTGCCAGCAGTCCGCTTCCGGGCACTAATGAAAAACTGTTTTTT. Looking up the rest from reference TRBV27 and TRBJ1-4 gives the full variable domain: EAQVTQNPRYLITVTGKKLTVTCSQNMNHEYMSWYRQDPGLGLRQIYYSMNVEVTDKGDVPEGYKVSRKEKRNFPLILESPSPNQTSLYFCASSPLPGTNEKLFFGSGTQLSVL.

The chain uses TRBV2 and TRBJ1-5, with 9 positions matching TRBD1. In germline, CDR1 is SNHLY, CDR2 FYNNEI. The V segment lost 6 bases and the J segment 6 bases; nucleotides outside the gene matches: 6. The CDR3 sequence is 14 residues long. CDR3 protein: CASSGTGNTQPQHF. CDR3 coding DNA: TGTGCCAGCAGCGGGACAGGGAATACTCAGCCCCAGCATTTT.

V gene TRBV19 combines with J gene TRBJ2-2, with D tentatively TRBD1 (6 bases). Germline V gene data show CDR1 as LNHDA and CDR2 as SQIVND (reference sequence). Deletions cut 6 bases from V and 6 bases from J, with 23 bases between. The CDR3 sequence is 17 residues long. DNA of the CDR3: TGTGCCAGTAGCCTGACAGGAGCCCCGGGTTATGCCGGGGAGCTGTTTTTT. Its protein product is CASSLTGAPGYAGELFF.

This clonotype was detected many times. The gene calls are TRBV2 and TRBJ1-1; D is undetermined. Germline V gene data show CDR1 as SNHLY and CDR2 as FYNNEI. The CDR3 totals 12 residues. Deletions cut 8 bases from V and 4 bases from J, with 11 bases between. CDR3 coding DNA: TGTGCCAGCTGTATCGCAGGCACTGAAGCTTTCTTT. This codes for CASCIAGTEAFF. Combining the CDR3 with reference TRBV2 and TRBJ1-1 gives the whole variable domain EPEVTQTPSHQVTQMGQEVILRCVPISNHLYFYWYRQILGQKVEFLVSFYNNEISEKSEIFDDQFSVERPDGSNFTLKIRSTKLEDSAMYFCASCIAGTEAFFGQGTRLTVV.

At least ten counts were recorded for this clonotype. The CDR3 DNA is TGTGCCAGCAGCGTCCAACCGGGAGCCAAAGGCACAGATACGCAGTATTTT. The encoded protein is CASSVQPGAKGTDTQYF. The J gene is TRBJ2-3, the V gene TRBV7-3, with D possibly TRBD2 on 6 matching bases. Germline V gene sequence: CDR1 SGHTA, CDR2 FQGTGA. Trimming took off 5 bases at V and 1 base at J, with 19 bases between the two ends. The CDR3 has 17 residues.

This clonotype was detected ten times or more. The chain uses TRBV20-1 and TRBJ2-6; 7 nucleotides line up with TRBD2. Germline V CDR1 and CDR2: DFQATT, SNEGSKA (reference sequence). J lost 1 base, V lost 2 bases, and 8 bases had no gene match. This CDR3 region has 17 residues. The CDR3: CSARPPSGHSGANVLTF. DNA of the CDR3: TGCAGTGCTAGACCCCCTAGCGGTCATTCTGGGGCCAACGTCCTGACTTTC.

This clonotype has at least ten counts. The V and J genes are TRBV7-3 and TRBJ2-5; D might be TRBD1 or TRBD2, each matching 5 bases. The CDR3 consists of 13 residues. V gave up 2 bases and J gave up 5 bases, with 9 bases separating them. Germline V gene data show CDR1 as SGHTA and CDR2 as FQGTGA. The chain's CDR3 is CASSLSGTETQYF. The CDR3 nucleotides read TGTGCCAGCAGCTTATCAGGGACCGAGACCCAGTACTTC.

This clonotype was seen ten or more times. The chain couples TRBV6-1 to TRBJ1-2, with D tentatively TRBD1 (5 bases). V gave up 4 bases and J gave up 7 bases, with 19 bases separating them. The CDR3 totals 15 residues. CDR1 and CDR2 (germline): MNHNS, SASEGT. Here the CDR3 reads CASSGLQSGLPGYTF. CDR3 sequence (DNA): TGTGCCAGCAGTGGCCTACAATCAGGGCTCCCTGGCTACACCTTC.

This clonotype was counted a few times. The gene calls are TRBV20-1 and TRBJ2-5; 10 nucleotides align to TRBD2. Trimming took 1 base from V and 5 from J; bases not matched to a gene: 4. CDR1 is DFQATT, CDR2 SNEGSKA, per germline (reference sequence). CDR3 size: 14 residues. The CDR3 loop is CSARATSGRETQYF. DNA of the CDR3: TGCAGTGCTAGAGCGACTAGCGGGCGGGAGACCCAGTACTTC.

The CDR3 region is CASSQDVLARAYNEQFF. The CDR3 nucleotides are TGTGCCAGCAGCCAAGATGTTCTAGCGAGAGCCTACAATGAGCAGTTCTTC. V and J are TRBV4-2 and TRBJ2-1; weak D call: TRBD2 (6 bases). Germline V CDR1 and CDR2: LGHNA, YNFKEQ. Trimming took off 0 bases at V and 2 bases at J, with 14 bases between the two ends. CDR3 length: 17 residues.

There are many counts of this clonotype. The CDR3 is CASSPGQGLYSPLHF. The CDR3 nucleotides are TGTGCCAGCAGCCCCGGACAGGGTCTTTATTCACCCCTCCACTTT. The chain has TRBV11-2 and TRBJ1-6, with 8 bases matching TRBD1. From germline, CDR1 is SGHAT and CDR2 FQNNGV. After removal of 5 bases from V and 8 bases from J, the junction contained 8 bases not matched to a gene. The CDR3 loop spans 15 amino acids.

This clonotype was counted at least ten times. The chain couples TRBV12-3 or TRBV12-4 to TRBJ2-7; no reliable D call. This CDR3 has 13 residues. V lost 3 bases and J 0 bases, leaving 6 bases between the germline ends. The CDR3 DNA reads as TGTGCCAGCAGTTTGTTTCTCTCCTACGAGCAGTACTTC. It is translated as CASSLFLSYEQYF.

The rearrangement uses TRBV25-1 and TRBJ2-7; a possible D gene is TRBD2 (7 bases). Trimming left V 1 base short and J 5 bases short, with 12 bases between. CDR3 size: 14 residues. CDR1 and CDR2 (germline): MGHDK, SYGVNS. The CDR3: CASSEFGGADEQYF. As DNA, the CDR3 is TGTGCCAGCAGTGAATTTGGGGGGGCGGACGAGCAGTACTTC.

The V call is TRBV6-1, the J call TRBJ1-4; D is undetermined. From germline, CDR1 is MNHNS and CDR2 SASEGT. The CDR3 is 15 amino acids. V lost 5 bases, J lost 3 bases, and 13 bases lay in between. CDR3 protein: CASSSSELSNEKLFF. The CDR3 DNA is TGTGCCAGCAGTTCGTCCGAACTTTCTAATGAAAAACTGTTTTTT.

This clonotype turned up a few times. V gene TRBV7-9 combines with J gene TRBJ1-1; D possibly corresponds to TRBD1 (5 bases). V lost 2 bases to trimming and J lost 0 bases, with 19 bases between them. This CDR3 has 18 residues. Germline V gene sequence: CDR1 SEHNR, CDR2 FQNEAQ (reference sequence). The CDR3 DNA reads TGTGCCAGCAGCTTACGGAGCCGGGGACTTCTGATGAACACTGAAGCTTTCTTT. The encoded protein is CASSLRSRGLLMNTEAFF.